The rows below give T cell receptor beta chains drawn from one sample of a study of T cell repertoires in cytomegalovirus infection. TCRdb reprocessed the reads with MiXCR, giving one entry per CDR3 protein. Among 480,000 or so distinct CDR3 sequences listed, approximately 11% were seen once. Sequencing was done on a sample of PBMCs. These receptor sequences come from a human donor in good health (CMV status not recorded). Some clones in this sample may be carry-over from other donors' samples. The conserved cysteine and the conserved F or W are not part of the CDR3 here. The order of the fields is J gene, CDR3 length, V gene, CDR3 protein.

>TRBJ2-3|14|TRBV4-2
ASSQVGGGFTDTQY
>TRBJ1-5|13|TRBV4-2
ASSQDTGREQPQH
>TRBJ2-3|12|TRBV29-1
SVEPGDSTDTQY
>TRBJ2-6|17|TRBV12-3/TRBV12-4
ASSSRTSGQSSGANVLT
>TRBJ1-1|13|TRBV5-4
ASSLEGNGVSEAF
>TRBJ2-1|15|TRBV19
ASSIVKAMSPYNEQF
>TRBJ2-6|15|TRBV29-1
SVEDPDRAPGANVLT
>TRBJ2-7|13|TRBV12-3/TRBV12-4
ASSLAVGVVNEQY
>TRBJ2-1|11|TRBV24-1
ATGTSGYNEQF
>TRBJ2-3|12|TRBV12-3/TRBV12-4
ASGLTSGTDTQY
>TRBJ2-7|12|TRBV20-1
SANRAGGGYEQY
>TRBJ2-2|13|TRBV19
ASTSLAANTGELF
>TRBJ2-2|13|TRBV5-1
ASRPGTSDTGELF
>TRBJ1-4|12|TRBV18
ASSPTVGEEKLF
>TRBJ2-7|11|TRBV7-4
ANSPPGTYEQY
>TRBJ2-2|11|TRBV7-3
ASRPGNTGELF
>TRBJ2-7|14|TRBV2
ASRYPSGQGRYEQY
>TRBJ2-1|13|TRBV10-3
AISEPGQGRYEQF
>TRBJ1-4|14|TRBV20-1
SASLQAQSIGQKLF
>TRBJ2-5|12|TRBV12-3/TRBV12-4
ASSFRRNQETQY
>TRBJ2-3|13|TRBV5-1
ASSLVPDSTDTQY
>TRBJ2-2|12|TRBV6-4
ASRVTGPTGELF
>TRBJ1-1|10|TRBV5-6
ASSLAGEGAF
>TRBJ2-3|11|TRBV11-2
ASSRSRTDTQY
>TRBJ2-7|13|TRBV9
ASSVAGQGPYEQY
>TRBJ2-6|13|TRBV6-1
ASGTPLTGANVLT
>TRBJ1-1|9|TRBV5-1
ASSSELEAF
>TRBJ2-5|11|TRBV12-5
ASGLVPPETQY
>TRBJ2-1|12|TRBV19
ASRPRLLYNEQF
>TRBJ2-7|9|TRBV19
ASKAAGVQY
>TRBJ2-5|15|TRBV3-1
ASSQETGLAEQETQY
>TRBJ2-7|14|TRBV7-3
ASSPGTSGRHHEQY
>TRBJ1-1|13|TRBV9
ASSEHQGMNTEAF
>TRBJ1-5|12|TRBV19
ASSLRGVYQPQH
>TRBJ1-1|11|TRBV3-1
ASSQEGVGTAF
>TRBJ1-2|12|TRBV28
ASSQDRGPYGYT
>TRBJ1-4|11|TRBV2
ASHETIGEKLF
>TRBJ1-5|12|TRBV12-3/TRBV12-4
ASRQGSGNQPQH
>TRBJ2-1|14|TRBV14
ASSQRKGLRGNEQF
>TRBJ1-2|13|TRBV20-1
SARDQGDTNYGYT
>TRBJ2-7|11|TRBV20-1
SASVPGYYEQY
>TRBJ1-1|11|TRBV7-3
ASSPSGDTEAF
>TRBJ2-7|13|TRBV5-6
ASSRGLAGRNRQY
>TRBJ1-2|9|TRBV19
ASTAEYGYT
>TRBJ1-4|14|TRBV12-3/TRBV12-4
ASSFWGHATNEKLF
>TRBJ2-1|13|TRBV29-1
SVERGGSSYNEQF
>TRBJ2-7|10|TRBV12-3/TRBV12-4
ASSQGAGWQY
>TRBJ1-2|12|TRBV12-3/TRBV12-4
ASRSFGGLYGYT
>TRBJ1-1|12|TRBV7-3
ASSLGQGTPEAF
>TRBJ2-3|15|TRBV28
ASSLSGQAGGTDTQY
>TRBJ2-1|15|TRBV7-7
ASSLADPKSSYNEQF
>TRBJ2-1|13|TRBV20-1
SAPPGGGSYNEQF
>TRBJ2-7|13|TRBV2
ASSEAMTGTYEQY
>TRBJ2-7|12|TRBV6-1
ASGGMQSSYEQY
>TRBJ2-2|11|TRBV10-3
AISPFQTGELF